A selection of T cell receptor beta chains follows, all from one sample in a study of Graves' ophthalmopathy and Graves' hyperthyroidism. TCRdb re-called the multiplex PCR reads with MiXCR, one entry per CDR3 protein. The sample holds over a million distinct CDR3 sequences, about two fifths seen once. The specimen was peripheral blood or thyroid tissue (not recorded which). These receptors came from an adult man with Graves' hyperthyroidism. Both conserved end residues are part of each CDR3. A D gene is named only where the DNA matches it firmly. The size field is filled for only some rows; it gives once, few, many or a size class.

d_gene	abundance	v_gene	j_gene	CDR3nt	CDR3aa
NA	NA	TRBV20-1	TRBJ1-6	TGCAGTGCTGGTTGGGGCGCGAATAATTCACCCCTCCACTTT	CSAGWGANNSPLHF
NA	NA	TRBV9	TRBJ1-6	TGTGCCAGCAGCGTAGCTATAGGGAATTCACCCCTCCACTTT	CASSVAIGNSPLHF
NA	many	TRBV7-9	TRBJ2-7	TGTGCCAGCAGCTCGACCTTGAAAAACGAGCAGTACTTC	CASSSTLKNEQYF
NA	many	TRBV25-1	TRBJ2-5	TGTGCCAGCAGAGCGGAGACCCAGTACTTC	CASRAETQYF
NA	NA	TRBV7-9	TRBJ2-7	TGTGCCAGCACCCGTGCAGGAACTTCCTACGAGCAGTACTTC	CASTRAGTSYEQYF
NA	NA	TRBV7-2	TRBJ1-3	TGTGCCAGCAGCTCTCTCCAGGGGAACACCATATATTTT	CASSSLQGNTIYF
NA	many	TRBV10-3	TRBJ1-2	TGTGCCATCAGTGAAGTACAGGGCCTCCGCTGGTTC	CAISEVQGLRWF
NA	NA	TRBV25-1	TRBJ1-2	TGTGCCACCAAACACCTGGCCGTCCGACAGGCCAACTATGGCTACACCTTC	CATKHLAVRQANYGYTF
NA	many	TRBV20-1	TRBJ1-1	TGCAGTGCAGGGGGGACGATGAACACTGAAGCTTTCTTT	CSAGGTMNTEAFF
TRBD1	many	TRBV7-8	TRBJ1-2	TGTGCCAGCAGCTTATTAACGGGACAGGGTTTACATGGCTACACCTTC	CASSLLTGQGLHGYTF
NA	NA	TRBV20-1	TRBJ1-2	TGCAGTTTCCGACGGAACTATGGCTACACCTTC	CSFRRNYGYTF
TRBD1	many	TRBV20-1	TRBJ2-7	TGCAGTGCTAGTCTGGGGACAGGGTACGAGCAGTACTTC	CSASLGTGYEQYF
TRBD1	NA	TRBV29-1	TRBJ1-6	TGCAGCGTTGATTCCCCCGGGACAGGGAATTCACCCCTCCACTTT	CSVDSPGTGNSPLHF
NA	few	TRBV5-1	TRBJ1-1	TGCGCCAGCAGCTCTACCGGGGCGTACCATGAAGCTTTCTTT	CASSSTGAYHEAFF
NA	NA	TRBV7-2	TRBJ2-5	TGTGCCAGCAGCCAGGACCCGCTAGTTCCCCAAGAGACCCAGTACTTC	CASSQDPLVPQETQYF
NA	NA	TRBV9	TRBJ1-4	TGTGCCAGCAGTGGGGCCTCTGAAAAACTGTTTTTT	CASSGASEKLFF
NA	once	TRBV14	TRBJ1-2	TGTGCCAGCAGCATTACAGGGAGCCTGGTTTTGGGCTACACCTTC	CASSITGSLVLGYTF
NA	few	TRBV11-3	TRBJ2-2	TGTGCCAGCAGCTTTGGCCGGAAGCATTACACCGGGGAGCTGTTTTTT	CASSFGRKHYTGELFF
TRBD2	many	TRBV10-3	TRBJ2-7	TGTGCCATCAGTGCGACTAGCGGGAGTTCGTACTTC	CAISATSGSSYF
NA	NA	TRBV7-8	TRBJ2-7	TGTGCCAGCAGTTTATCCGGGGAGACCTACGAGCAGTACTTC	CASSLSGETYEQYF
NA	NA	TRBV10-3	TRBJ2-6	TGTGCCATCGCACAAGGTTTTGGGGGCAACGTCCTGACTTTC	CAIAQGFGGNVLTF
NA	NA	TRBV10-3	TRBJ1-6	TGTGCCATCAGTGAGTCACTCCGAGATCGTCTTAGTCCCCTCCACTTT	CAISESLRDRLSPLHF
TRBD1	few	TRBV29-1	TRBJ1-2	TGCAGCGTTGGGACAGGGGATAACTATGGCTACACCTTC	CSVGTGDNYGYTF
NA	few	TRBV29-1	TRBJ1-1	TGCAGCGTTGAGGGGGGCAGGGCCGAGGGAGCTTTCTTT	CSVEGGRAEGAFF
NA	NA	TRBV4-1	TRBJ2-7	TGCGCCAGCAGCCACGTGACAGGTTACAGAGAGCAGTACTTC	CASSHVTGYREQYF
NA	NA	TRBV10-3	TRBJ1-1	TGTGCCATCAGTGACGGGGACGGGGTAGAATCTGAAGCTTTCTTT	CAISDGDGVESEAFF
NA	NA	TRBV9	TRBJ2-5	TGTGCCAGCAGCTTAGACCGTTCGGAGACCCAGTACTTC	CASSLDRSETQYF
TRBD2	few	TRBV10-2	TRBJ2-7	TGTGCCAGCAGTTTAATAATAGCGGGAGCCTACGAGCAGTACTTC	CASSLIIAGAYEQYF
NA	once	TRBV7-9	TRBJ2-3	TGTGCCAGCAGCTTAAGGGATACGCAGTATTTT	CASSLRDTQYF
NA	many	TRBV7-8	TRBJ1-5	TGTGCCAGCAGCTCCACCGGGGCTAATAGCAATCAGCCCCAGCATTTT	CASSSTGANSNQPQHF
NA	NA	TRBV11-2	TRBJ1-2	TGTGCCAGCAGCTTACGGGATAACTCTGGAAACACCTTC	CASSLRDNSGNTF
TRBD1	few	TRBV7-2	TRBJ1-2	TGTGCCAGCAGCTCAAGGACAGGAGCTAACTATGGCTACACCTTC	CASSSRTGANYGYTF
TRBD1	few	TRBV6-6	TRBJ1-5	TGTGCCAGCAGTTACCGGACAGGGATGAATCAGCCCCAGCATTTT	CASSYRTGMNQPQHF
NA	many	TRBV7-9	TRBJ1-6	TGTGCCAGCAGCCCGACAGAATATAATTCACCCCTCCACTTT	CASSPTEYNSPLHF
NA	many	TRBV15	TRBJ2-5	TGTGCCACCAGCAGGATCCCGGCAGGGGTAGAAGAGACCCAGTACTTC	CATSRIPAGVEETQYF
NA	NA	TRBV10-1	TRBJ1-1	TGCGCCAGCAGACACAGGGAGACGACTGAAGCTTTCTTT	CASRHRETTEAFF
TRBD1	NA	TRBV20-1	TRBJ1-2	TGCAGTGCTAGAGATTTCGGGACAGGCACTAGCTACACCTTC	CSARDFGTGTSYTF
NA	NA	TRBV12-3/TRBV12-4	TRBJ2-7	TGTGCCAGCAGTTTGGGACCGGGACGAGGTTCCTACGAGCAGTACTTC	CASSLGPGRGSYEQYF